A single sample is the source of the 10 T cell receptor beta chains below, sequenced in a study of cytomegalovirus exposure and HLA in healthy donors. With 60 Vbeta and 13 Jbeta primers, the PCR was carried out. Clones were read by immunoSEQ multiplex PCR, and TCRdb kept only the in-frame ones, dropping some. The sample includes over 150,000 clones, approximately 79% of them seen just once. Input material: PBMCs. The receptors here all came from a girl aged 10 to 17 in good health and CMV-seropositive.

The sample holds one count of this clone. V is TRBV30 and J is TRBJ1-4, with TRBD1 as a possible D gene (5 bases). Looked up from germline, CDR1 is GTSNPN and CDR2 is SVGIG (reference sequence). This CDR3 has 13 residues. The V end was cut by 1 base, the J end by 7 bases, with 10 bases between. In DNA, the CDR3 is TGTGCCTGGAGTGAAACAGGCTCTGAAAAACTGTTTTTT. Its protein is CAWSETGSEKLFF.

The rearrangement joins TRBV14 to TRBJ2-1, with TRBD2 matching over 15 bases. V lost 5 bases to trimming and J lost 0 bases; unmatched junction nucleotides: 8. Germline V gives CDR1 SGHDN, CDR2 FVKESK. CDR3 length: 19 residues. CDR3 DNA sequence: TGTGCCAGCAGCAGAACCGGGACTAGCGGGAGGAGCTCCTACAATGAGCAGTTCTTC. Amino acid sequence: CASSRTGTSGRSSYNEQFF.

This CDR3 is CAAEDRKSYNEQFF. The CDR3 nucleotides read TGCGCCGCGGAGGACAGGAAGTCCTACAATGAGCAGTTCTTC. J is TRBJ2-1 and V is TRBV10-2, with TRBD1 matching 7 bases. Germline V gives CDR1 WSHSY, CDR2 SAAADI. With 11 bases clipped from V and 1 base from J, the junction kept 8 bases outside the gene matches. This CDR3 comprises 14 residues.

Worth noting for this clone: One junction end disagrees with the germline gene, perhaps due to a read error. V is TRBV14 and J is TRBJ2-7, with 10 nucleotides matching TRBD1. The CDR3 spans 16 residues. Germline V gene data show CDR1 as SGHDN and CDR2 as FVKESK. The CDR3 reads CASSLFTGQGSSEQYF. As DNA, the CDR3 is TGTGCCAGCAGCCTATTTACGGGACAGGGGTCCTCCGAGCAGTACTTC.

The DNA for the CDR3 is TGCGCCAGCAGCTTGGTCGCTAGCGGGGGCACAGATACGCAGTATTTT. Encoded protein: CASSLVASGGTDTQYF. This sequence joins TRBV5-1 and TRBJ2-3; 9 bases are a match to TRBD2. Germline CDR1 reads SGHRS; CDR2 reads YFSETQ. V trimming: 0 bases; J trimming: 1 base; junction bases outside the gene matches: 3. The length of the CDR3 is 16 residues.

This chain connects TRBV7-9 to TRBJ1-1, with TRBD1 matching 9 bases. With V trimmed by 5 bases and J by 3 bases, 7 bases remained unmatched. Germline V gene data show CDR1 as SEHNR and CDR2 as FQNEAQ (reference sequence). The CDR3 totals 15 residues. The CDR3 region has the DNA TGTGCCAGCAGCGCTACAGGGGGCCTGGACACTGAAGCTTTCTTT. This sequence encodes CASSATGGLDTEAFF.

This chain links TRBV25-1 with TRBJ2-7; TRBD1 agrees at 9 bases. The V gene end was trimmed by 6 bases and the J gene end by 5 bases; junction bases not matched to a gene: 11. The CDR3 extends over 15 amino acids. Germline V gene lookup returns CDR1 MGHDK and CDR2 SYGVNS. CDR3 residues: CASRDHRTGADEQYF. CDR3 nucleotides: TGTGCCAGCAGGGATCATAGGACAGGGGCGGACGAGCAGTACTTC.

The gene calls are TRBV7-6 and TRBJ2-7, with 9 bases lining up with TRBD1. The J segment lost 5 bases and the V segment lost 6 bases, leaving 11 bases of the junction unmatched. Germline-derived CDR1 and CDR2 are SGHVS and FNYEAQ. This CDR3 contains 15 residues. The CDR3 DNA reads TGTGCCAGCAGTTCAACCGGGACAGGGTTGAACGAGCAGTACTTC. Amino acids: CASSSTGTGLNEQYF.

This clone was observed a single time. The V call is TRBV19, the J call TRBJ2-3; 10 bases align to TRBD1. Germline V gives CDR1 LNHDA, CDR2 SQIVND (reference sequence). Germline trimming cut 5 bases from V and 3 bases from J; bases unmatched to any gene: 8. The CDR3 contains 16 residues. The CDR3 nucleotides are TGTGCCAGTAGTCCCGGGACAGGGGTGAATACAGATACGCAGTATTTT. Its translation is CASSPGTGVNTDTQYF.

The chain links TRBV7-7 to TRBJ2-5; TRBD2 matches 12 bases. The CDR3 sequence is 17 residues long. V shed 2 bases, J shed 5 bases, and the junction held 9 bases outside the gene matches. Per germline, CDR1 SSHAT and CDR2 FNYEAQ (reference sequence). DNA of the CDR3: TGTGCCAGCAGCTTATCGACTAGCGGGGGCCTTGGGGAGACCCAGTACTTC. Translation: CASSLSTSGGLGETQYF.